These T cell receptor beta chains were read from a single sample in a study of cytomegalovirus exposure and HLA in healthy donors. Here immunoSEQ multiplex PCR was the method, and the copy in TCRdb shows in-frame clones only, minus some. This sample carries approximately 180,000 clones, about 80% of them seen once, and the ten largest clones take around 0.99%. The sample was PBMCs. The receptors stem from a woman in her thirties or forties in good health and CMV-seronegative. Each CDR3 is given with its conserved first and last residue. Fields, in order: J gene, D gene, V gene, clone size, CDR3 DNA, CDR3 protein. D genes are given only for firm matches. A clone size is listed for some rows: how often the clone was seen (once, few, many), or a class if it is expanded.

j_gene: TRBJ1-5; d_gene: TRBD1; v_gene: TRBV5-6; abundance: .; CDR3nt: TGTGCCAGCAGCTTGCGGGGTGCGACAGGGAATCAGCCCCAGCATTTT; CDR3aa: CASSLRGATGNQPQHF
j_gene: TRBJ1-2; d_gene: .; v_gene: TRBV29-1; abundance: .; CDR3nt: TGCAGCGTCCTCTCGGGTTTGGGCTACACCTTC; CDR3aa: CSVLSGLGYTF
j_gene: TRBJ2-2; d_gene: TRBD2; v_gene: TRBV7-9; abundance: .; CDR3nt: TGTGCCAGCAGCTTAGTAGCGGGGGGAACCGGGGAGCTGTTTTTT; CDR3aa: CASSLVAGGTGELFF
j_gene: TRBJ2-2; d_gene: TRBD2; v_gene: TRBV2; abundance: .; CDR3nt: TGTGCCAGCAGCGGACTAGCGGGAGGCGCGAACACCGGGGAGCTGTTTTTT; CDR3aa: CASSGLAGGANTGELFF
j_gene: TRBJ1-2; d_gene: TRBD1; v_gene: TRBV4-1; abundance: .; CDR3nt: TGCGCCAGCAGCCAGGAATCAGGGGGCTACTTCAACTATGGCTACACCTTC; CDR3aa: CASSQESGGYFNYGYTF
j_gene: TRBJ1-2; d_gene: TRBD1; v_gene: TRBV11-2; abundance: .; CDR3nt: TGTGCCAGCAGCTCGACAGGGTACTATGGCTACACCTTC; CDR3aa: CASSSTGYYGYTF
j_gene: TRBJ1-2; d_gene: .; v_gene: TRBV19; abundance: .; CDR3nt: TGTGCCAGTAGTATAATGGCGGGGTGGGATGACTATGGCTACACCTTC; CDR3aa: CASSIMAGWDDYGYTF
j_gene: TRBJ2-2; d_gene: .; v_gene: TRBV29-1; abundance: .; CDR3nt: TGCAGCGTTGTAGGGGGTCCTTCGAACACCGGGGAGCTGTTTTTT; CDR3aa: CSVVGGPSNTGELFF
j_gene: TRBJ1-4; d_gene: TRBD1; v_gene: TRBV6-1; abundance: .; CDR3nt: TGTGCCAGCAGTGAACCGACAGGGGGCCTGACGGAACTGTTTTTT; CDR3aa: CASSEPTGGLTELFF
j_gene: TRBJ1-2; d_gene: .; v_gene: TRBV6-5; abundance: .; CDR3nt: TGTGCCAGCAGTTCGGCCCTAGGTGGCTACACCTTC; CDR3aa: CASSSALGGYTF
j_gene: TRBJ1-3; d_gene: .; v_gene: TRBV10-3; abundance: once; CDR3nt: TGTGCCATCAGAGGAGGTTACAACTCTGGAAACACCATATATTTT; CDR3aa: CAIRGGYNSGNTIYF
j_gene: TRBJ1-5; d_gene: TRBD1; v_gene: TRBV7-8; abundance: .; CDR3nt: TGTGCCAGCAGCTCCAGGGGGCAAAATCAGCCCCAGCATTTT; CDR3aa: CASSSRGQNQPQHF
j_gene: TRBJ2-5; d_gene: .; v_gene: TRBV7-3; abundance: .; CDR3nt: TGTGCCAGCAGCCTGGGACTCGGAGAGACCCAGTACTTC; CDR3aa: CASSLGLGETQYF
j_gene: TRBJ1-3; d_gene: TRBD1; v_gene: TRBV5-1; abundance: .; CDR3nt: TGCGCCAGCAGCCCAGGGGGATCTGGAAACACCATATATTTT; CDR3aa: CASSPGGSGNTIYF
j_gene: TRBJ1-2; d_gene: .; v_gene: TRBV27; abundance: once; CDR3nt: TGTGCCAGTAGAAGAACCACAGGGACCTACACCTTC; CDR3aa: CASRRTTGTYTF
j_gene: TRBJ2-1; d_gene: .; v_gene: TRBV7-8; abundance: .; CDR3nt: TGTGCCAGCAGCTTAGCCCCCCACGGTCTCTGGAATGAGCAGTTCTTC; CDR3aa: CASSLAPHGLWNEQFF
j_gene: TRBJ2-2; d_gene: TRBD2; v_gene: TRBV11-2; abundance: .; CDR3nt: TGTGCCAGCAGCTTAGGGGCTAGCGGGGCCACCGGGGAGCTGTTTTTT; CDR3aa: CASSLGASGATGELFF
j_gene: TRBJ1-2; d_gene: .; v_gene: TRBV10-3; abundance: .; CDR3nt: TGTGCCATCAGTGAGTCGAGACAGGATAACTATGGCTACACCTTC; CDR3aa: CAISESRQDNYGYTF
j_gene: TRBJ2-5; d_gene: TRBD1; v_gene: TRBV30; abundance: .; CDR3nt: TGTGCCTGGAGTCAGGGGACAGCTATAGAGACCCAGTACTTC; CDR3aa: CAWSQGTAIETQYF
j_gene: TRBJ2-1; d_gene: .; v_gene: TRBV29-1; abundance: .; CDR3nt: TGCAGCGTTGGAGGTGGGTCGTCCCTATTTAATGAGCAGTTCTTC; CDR3aa: CSVGGGSSLFNEQFF